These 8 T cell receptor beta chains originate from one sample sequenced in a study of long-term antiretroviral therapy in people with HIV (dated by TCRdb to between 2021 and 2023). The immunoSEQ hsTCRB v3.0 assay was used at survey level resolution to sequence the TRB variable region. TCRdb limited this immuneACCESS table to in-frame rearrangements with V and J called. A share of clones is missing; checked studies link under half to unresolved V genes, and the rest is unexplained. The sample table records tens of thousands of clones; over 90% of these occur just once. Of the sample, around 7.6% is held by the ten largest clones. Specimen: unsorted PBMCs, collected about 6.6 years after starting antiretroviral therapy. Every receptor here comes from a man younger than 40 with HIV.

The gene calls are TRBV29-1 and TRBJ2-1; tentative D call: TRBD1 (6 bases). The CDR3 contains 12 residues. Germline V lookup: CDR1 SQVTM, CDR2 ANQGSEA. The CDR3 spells CSWGHSYNEQFF. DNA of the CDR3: TGCAGTTGGGGACACTCCTACAATGAGCAGTTCTTC.

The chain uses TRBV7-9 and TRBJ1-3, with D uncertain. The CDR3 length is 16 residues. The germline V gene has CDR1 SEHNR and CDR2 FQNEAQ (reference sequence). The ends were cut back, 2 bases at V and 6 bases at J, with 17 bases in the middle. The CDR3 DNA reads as TGTGCCAGCAGCTTACGGGTCCTCGGAGCGATAAACACCATATATTTT. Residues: CASSLRVLGAINTIYF.

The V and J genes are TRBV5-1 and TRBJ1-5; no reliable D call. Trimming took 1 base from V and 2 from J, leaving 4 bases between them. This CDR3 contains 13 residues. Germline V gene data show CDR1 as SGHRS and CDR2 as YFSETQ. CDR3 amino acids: CASSLLGNQPQHF. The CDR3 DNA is TGCGCCAGCAGCTTGTTAGGCAATCAGCCCCAGCATTTT.

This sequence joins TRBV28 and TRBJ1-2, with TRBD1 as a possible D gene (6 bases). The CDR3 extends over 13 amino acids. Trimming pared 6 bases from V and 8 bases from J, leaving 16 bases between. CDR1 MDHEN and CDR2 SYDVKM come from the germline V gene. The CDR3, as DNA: TGTGCCAGCAGACCTCCAGGGGCTATAGGCTACACCTTC. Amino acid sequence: CASRPPGAIGYTF.

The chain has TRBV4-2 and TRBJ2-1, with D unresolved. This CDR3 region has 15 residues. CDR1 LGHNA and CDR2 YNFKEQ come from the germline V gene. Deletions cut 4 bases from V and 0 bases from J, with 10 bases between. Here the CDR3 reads CASSRNTDSYNEQFF. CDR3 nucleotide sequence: TGTGCCAGCAGCCGCAACACGGACTCCTACAATGAGCAGTTCTTC.

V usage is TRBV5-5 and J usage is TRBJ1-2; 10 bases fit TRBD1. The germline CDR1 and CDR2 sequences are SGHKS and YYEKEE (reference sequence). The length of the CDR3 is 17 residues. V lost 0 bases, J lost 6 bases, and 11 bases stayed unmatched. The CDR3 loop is CASSLDPGQGLAHGYTF. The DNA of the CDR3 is TGTGCCAGCAGCTTGGACCCGGGACAGGGGTTAGCCCATGGCTACACCTTC.

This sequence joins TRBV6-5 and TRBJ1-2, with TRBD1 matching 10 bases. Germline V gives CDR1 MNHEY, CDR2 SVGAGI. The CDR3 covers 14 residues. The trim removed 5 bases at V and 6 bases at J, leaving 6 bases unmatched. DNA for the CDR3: TGTGCCAGCAGTAGGGGACAGGGGATCCATGGCTACACCTTC. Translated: CASSRGQGIHGYTF.

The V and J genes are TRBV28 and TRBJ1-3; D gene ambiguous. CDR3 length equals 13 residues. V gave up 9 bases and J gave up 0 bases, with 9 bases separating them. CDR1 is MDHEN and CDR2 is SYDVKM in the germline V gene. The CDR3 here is CASNGYSGNTIYF. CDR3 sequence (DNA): TGTGCCAGTAACGGTTACTCTGGAAACACCATATATTTT.